This note documents a single T cell receptor beta chain sequence. This clonotype was observed a single time. It lacks a known antigen. The record has no base qualities; no much larger clone is one base away. A lone read gives weak evidence. These data belong to a study of T cells after yellow fever vaccination (dated by TCRdb to the late 2010s). Regarding the complete study: Libraries from fractions with low cell numbers were prepared with the SMART-Seq v4 Ultra Low Input RNA kit. To follow T-cell clones before and after primary and booster YFV17D yellow fever vaccination, bulk TCR alpha and beta repertoires were sequenced over time. Two healthy male donors, one aged 18 to 30 and one aged 30 to 40 years, made up the cohort. Blood was collected at multiple timepoints before and after primary and secondary immunization, and bulk PBMC replicates and cell subsets were isolated. Results the study describes overall, beyond this receptor: A small fraction of clonotypes appeared in both the CD4 and CD8 compartments, likely as a result of convergent recombination. The study included only a couple of donors, which limits how far the findings can be generalized. Compared with the primary T-cell response, the secondary T-cell response was weaker but faster, peaking on day 5 rather than day 15. After the booster, most clones that had expanded after primary vaccination were detected again (around 97% of CD4 and more than 85% of CD8), suggesting broad maintenance of memory. Computational filtering was needed because FACS-sorted repertoires could contain abundant contaminating clonotypes from the bulk population.

TCR cDNA was synthesized by 5'RACE template switching, which introduced a universal primer site and unique molecular identifiers. Priming of cDNA synthesis was performed from both the TCR alpha and TCR beta constant segments. Two PCR steps were used to amplify libraries, with sample barcodes and sequencing adapters being added in the second step. Sequencing of the libraries was done on either Illumina HiSeq 2500 (2x100 bp) or NovaSeq (2x150 bp). From the authors' description of their analysis: MIGEC was used to demultiplex reads and collapse the reads into UMI consensus sequences, and MiXCR was used for V(D)J alignment. Clonotypes responding to the vaccine were identified with edgeR on replicate PBMC samples, with the criteria of FDR below 0.01 and a log2 fold change above 5 up to day 15. Each bulk clonotype received a CD4 or CD8 identity based on whether the sequenced CD4 or CD8 repertoire contained that clonotype at higher abundance. TCRdb took the public reads, trimmed them with fastp at Q25, ran MiXCR for clone calling and kept in-frame beta chains. Records with the same CDR3 protein are collapsed into one entry carrying the most frequent genes and DNA. The V and J calls reflect TCRdb's pipeline rather than the authors' work. In all, the sample holds hundreds of thousands of distinct CDR3 sequences, and approximately 13% of those were seen once. The top ten clonotypes cover over 12% of the sample.

The sample's treatment or condition, from its label and the paper: live attenuated yellow fever vaccine strain. At each blood-draw timepoint, two biological replicates of bulk PBMCs were obtained. A standard Ficoll-Paque protocol was used to isolate PBMCs from peripheral blood. RNA was extracted with TriZol from bulk PBMCs, CD4 and CD8 fractions, and dextramer-positive and dextramer-negative fractions. Including cysteine and phenylalanine, the CDR3 has 14 amino acids. This entry keeps only the CDR3 DNA: 42 bases, framed from base 1. CDR1 KGHSH and CDR2 LQKENI are derived from the germline V gene. Trimming at the junction amounts to 6 bases on V and 2 bases on J, and the germline ends lie 14 bases apart.

The V gene is TRBV18 and the J gene is TRBJ2-7, with no reliable assignment of the D segment. The sequenced sample was PBMCs, obtained on the day of the yellow fever booster vaccination. This sequence was found in a man aged 30-40 years who received the YFV17D yellow fever vaccine. The CDR3 here reads CASSLGKQAYEQYF. The sequenced DNA is TGTGCCAGCTCCCTGGGGAAGCAAGCCTACGAGCAGTACTTC.